The rows below give T cell receptor beta chains drawn from one sample of a study of immune evolution from preneoplasia to lung adenocarcinoma. Measured with immunoSEQ multiplex PCR; TCRdb has only the in-frame clones, and not every one. The sample has roughly 9,900 clones, about three quarters seen once. The sample taken for sequencing was FFPE minimally invasive lung adenocarcinoma tissue. All receptors come from a person aged 65-85 years with lung adenocarcinoma. Some clones in this sample may be carry-over from other donors' samples. Each CDR3 is given with its conserved first and last residue. A D gene is named only where the DNA matches it firmly. Clone size is stated in some rows and not others, as once, few, many or a class when expanded.

.	.	TRBV30	TRBJ2-7	TGTGCCTGGAGCCTGGGGGCAGGGAGCTACTACGAGCAGTACTTC	CAWSLGAGSYYEQYF
.	TRBD1	TRBV27	TRBJ2-2	TGTGCCAGCAGTGCCTTCGGCAGGGGGCGCATCGGGGAGCTGTTTTTT	CASSAFGRGRIGELFF
once	.	TRBV13	TRBJ1-1	TGTGCCAGCAGCTGGGGGCGTACTGAAGCTTTCTTT	CASSWGRTEAFF
.	.	TRBV21-1	TRBJ2-3	TGTGCCAGCAGCAAAGGGGTCACTAGCGGGAGGAGGGGAACAGATACGCAGTATTTT	CASSKGVTSGRRGTDTQYF
once	.	TRBV30	TRBJ1-6	TGTGCCTGGAGTCTGAGGGGGAGCTCCTATAATTCACCCCTCCACTTT	CAWSLRGSSYNSPLHF
.	.	TRBV28	TRBJ2-5	TGTGCCAGCAGTTACGGGGACTCCCAAGAGACCCAGTACTTC	CASSYGDSQETQYF
.	.	TRBV7-2	TRBJ2-7	TGTGCCAGCAGCTTATCGAGCGGTCGTTCCTACGAGCAGTACTTC	CASSLSSGRSYEQYF
.	.	TRBV28	TRBJ1-1	TGTGCCAGCAGTCTTTGGACATTGAACACTGAAGCTTTCTTT	CASSLWTLNTEAFF
.	.	TRBV5-1	TRBJ2-3	TGCGCCAGCAGCTTGACAGATACGCAGTATTTT	CASSLTDTQYF
.	.	TRBV5-6	TRBJ1-3	TGTGCCAGCAGCTTGAGGGACCCGGGAGGAAACACCATATATTTT	CASSLRDPGGNTIYF
.	TRBD1	TRBV18	TRBJ1-1	TGTGCCAGCTCACCCAGGGGGCTGAACACTGAAGCTTTCTTT	CASSPRGLNTEAFF
.	TRBD1	TRBV27	TRBJ1-2	TGTGCCAGCAGTTTATCACAGGGGAACTATGGCTACACCTTC	CASSLSQGNYGYTF
.	TRBD1	TRBV6-5	TRBJ1-5	TGTGCCAGCAGTTACACGACAGGGGAGGAACAGCCCCAGCATTTT	CASSYTTGEEQPQHF
.	TRBD1	TRBV19	TRBJ1-6	TGTGCCAGTAGGGTGGGGACAGGCTATTCACCCCTCCACTTT	CASRVGTGYSPLHF
few	TRBD1	TRBV29-1	TRBJ1-1	TGCAGCGTGGACAGGGGGACTGAAGCTTTCTTT	CSVDRGTEAFF
.	.	TRBV7-8	TRBJ2-7	TGTGCCAGCAGCTTATTCAGCTACGAGCAGTACTTC	CASSLFSYEQYF
.	.	TRBV6-5	TRBJ1-1	TGTGCCAGCAGACCATCAAAAAACACTGAAGCTTTCTTT	CASRPSKNTEAFF
.	.	TRBV5-6	TRBJ1-1	TGTGCCAGCAGCTGGGGGGCGAGGTACACTGAAGCTTTCTTT	CASSWGARYTEAFF
.	.	TRBV7-8	TRBJ2-7	TGTGCCAGCAGCTTACGGCTTGGGTACGAGCAGTACTTC	CASSLRLGYEQYF
medium-sized	.	TRBV7-9	TRBJ2-4	TGTGCCAGCAGCTTAGGAGGGCTTGGAAGGCGGAACATTCAGTACTTC	CASSLGGLGRRNIQYF
.	TRBD2	TRBV2	TRBJ2-5	TGTGCCAGCAGGGTCGGGGGGAGGGAGACCCAGTACTTC	CASRVGGRETQYF
.	TRBD1	TRBV28	TRBJ2-7	TGTGCCAGCAGTAGGCGTGGGACAGGGAAGGACGAGCAGTACTTC	CASSRRGTGKDEQYF
.	.	TRBV19	TRBJ2-7	TGTGCCAGTAGTATAGATCTGAGGCTCTCCTACGAGCAGTACTTC	CASSIDLRLSYEQYF
.	.	TRBV5-1	TRBJ2-7	TGCGCCAGCAGTTCTCTCTCCTACGAGCAGTACTTC	CASSSLSYEQYF
.	.	TRBV7-8	TRBJ2-3	TGTGCCAGCAGCTTAGACGCAGATACGCAGTATTTT	CASSLDADTQYF
.	TRBD1	TRBV6-5	TRBJ1-5	TGTGCCAGCAGGCCAACAGGGGACGGACAGCCCCAGCATTTT	CASRPTGDGQPQHF
.	TRBD1	TRBV4-2	TRBJ2-7	TGTGCCAGCAGACGGGACAGTAACTCCTACGAGCAGTACTTC	CASRRDSNSYEQYF